The entry below gives a single T cell receptor (beta chain) sequence along with its context. Its antigen is still unknown. The data are from a study of shared clonotypes between healthy human individuals. Study-level information: CD4 naive and CD4 memory each took three plates per donor, while CD8 naive took two and CD8 memory one.

Study conclusions and caveats: Clonotypes not shared had lower generation probabilities than those common to all four donors.

Researchers partitioned CD4+ cells into CD45RA+ naive and CD45RA-negative memory subsets. The germline V gene has CDR1 MNHEY and CDR2 SMNVEV (reference sequence). The V gene end was trimmed by 2 bases and the J gene end by 5 bases; junction bases not matched to a gene: 3. This CDR3 region has 14 residues. Libraries were prepared by immunoSEQ multiplex PCR; TCRdb keeps only in-frame clonotypes and omits some of them. The sample consists of over 850,000 clones, more than 75% of them appearing once. The source is a man younger than 35 in good health. Some clones in this sample may be carry-over from other donors' samples. Sequenced material: memory CD4+ T cells from PBMCs. Subset reported: CD45RA-negative fraction. The chain is built from TRBV27 and TRBJ2-5, with 9 bases identical to TRBD1. CDR3 sequence (DNA): TGTGCCAGCAGTTTAGACAGGGGGTGGGAGACCCAGTACTTC. The encoded protein is CASSLDRGWETQYF.